One TCR beta chain is described in this entry. Antigen specificity is unknown. The data derive from a study of cytomegalovirus exposure and HLA in healthy donors. The study's findings and limits: Reportedly, TCR beta sequences accurately predicted HLA-A and HLA-B alleles in most subjects.

The study ran its PCR with 60 Vbeta and 13 Jbeta primers. Method: immunoSEQ multiplex PCR; TCRdb's copy keeps in-frame clones and lacks some. This table holds around 130,000 clones, approximately 84% found once. The CDR3 has 14 residues. The germline V gene encodes CDR1 SGHTA and CDR2 FQGNSA. The sequenced material came from PBMCs. The receptor comes from a boy aged 2 to 10 in good health and CMV-seronegative. The rearrangement links TRBV7-2 to TRBJ2-5; D is possibly TRBD2 (6 bases). The J call may be incorrect, as the DNA end agrees better with TRBJ2-7. CDR3 nucleotides: TGTGCCAGCAGCTTGGGGGTAGCGGATTACGAGCAGTACTTC. This sequence encodes CASSLGVADYEQYF.